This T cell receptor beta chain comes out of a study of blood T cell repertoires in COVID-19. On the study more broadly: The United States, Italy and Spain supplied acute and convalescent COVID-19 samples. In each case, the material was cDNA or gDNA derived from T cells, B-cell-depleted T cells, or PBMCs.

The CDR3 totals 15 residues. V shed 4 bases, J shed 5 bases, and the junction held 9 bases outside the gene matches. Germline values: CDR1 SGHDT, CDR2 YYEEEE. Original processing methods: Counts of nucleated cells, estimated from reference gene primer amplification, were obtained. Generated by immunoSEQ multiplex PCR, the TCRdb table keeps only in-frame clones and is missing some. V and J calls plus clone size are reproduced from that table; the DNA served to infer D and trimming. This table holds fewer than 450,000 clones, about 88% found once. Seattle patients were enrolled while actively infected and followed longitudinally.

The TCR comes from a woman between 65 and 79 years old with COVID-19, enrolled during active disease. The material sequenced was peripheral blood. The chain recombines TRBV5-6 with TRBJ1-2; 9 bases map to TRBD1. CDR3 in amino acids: CASSAGTGIYYGYTF. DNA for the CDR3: TGTGCCAGCAGCGCTGGGACAGGGATCTATTATGGCTACACCTTC.